A single sample gave rise to the 29 T cell receptor beta chains below, sequenced in a study of cytomegalovirus exposure and HLA in healthy donors. PCR used 60 Vbeta primers and 13 Jbeta primers. Profiled with immunoSEQ multiplex PCR; TCRdb holds only in-frame clones, not every one. The repertoire holds around 130,000 clones, with 75% to 85% as singletons. The sequenced material came from PBMCs. The source of these receptors is a middle-aged woman in good health and CMV-seronegative.

The rearrangement links TRBV5-4 to TRBJ2-5, with 7 bases fitting TRBD2. The J call may be faulty, since TRBJ2-7 better matches the DNA end. CDR1 and CDR2 (germline): SGHNT, YYREEE (reference sequence). This CDR3 contains 16 residues. CDR3 DNA: TGTGCCAGCAGCTTGGCTGGGGGGGTCCGTTCCTACGAGCAGTACTTC. It encodes CASSLAGGVRSYEQYF.

To note about this clone: Other DNA sequences of this sample code for an identical CDR3. V and J are TRBV6-1 and TRBJ1-1; 7 bases agree with TRBD1. The CDR3 contains 13 residues. Germline values: CDR1 MNHNS, CDR2 SASEGT. J gave up 5 bases and V 6 bases, and 6 bases lay outside the gene matches. CDR3 loop: CASRLGTATEAFF. CDR3 in DNA: TGTGCCAGCAGACTCGGGACAGCTACTGAAGCTTTCTTT.

This sequence joins TRBV12-1 and TRBJ1-1; the table gives TRBD1 as D, unverified against the DNA. TRBV12-1 is deemed a pseudogene. This CDR3 region has 14 residues. DNA of the CDR3: TGTGCCAGCAGCTTGGCTGGGGGCAGGGGAGCGGCTTTCTTT. It translates to CASSLAGGRGAAFF.

The gene calls are TRBV7-2 and TRBJ2-3, with 8 bases aligning to TRBD2. The CDR3 runs to 18 residues. Germline V gene lookup returns CDR1 SGHTA and CDR2 FQGNSA. J lost 0 bases, V lost 5 bases, and 13 bases had no gene match. As DNA, the CDR3 is TGTGCCAGCAGCCCCACCTTAGCGGGAACCCCTAGCACAGATACGCAGTATTTT. This gives the protein CASSPTLAGTPSTDTQYF.

The rearrangement uses TRBV28 and TRBJ1-6; D is unresolved. The germline gives CDR1 MDHEN, CDR2 SYDVKM. The V and J ends lost 2 bases and 5 bases respectively, with 10 bases between them. CDR3 length: 15 amino acids. The CDR3 DNA reads as TGTGCCAGCAGTTTAGAGGCGGGGAATAATTCACCCCTCCACTTT. This gives the protein CASSLEAGNNSPLHF.

This clone was seen a few times. This chain uses TRBV5-4 with TRBJ2-6, with TRBD2 as a possible D gene (6 bases). The V and J ends lost 4 bases and 0 bases respectively, with 14 bases between them. This CDR3 is 17 amino acids long. In germline, CDR1 is SGHNT, CDR2 YYREEE (reference sequence). Here the CDR3 DNA reads TGTGCCAGCAGCCAGGGAGGAGAGGACTCTGGGGCCAACGTCCTGACTTTC. Residues: CASSQGGEDSGANVLTF.

There are a few counts of this clone. The rearrangement links TRBV4-1 to TRBJ1-5; TRBD1 agrees at 8 bases. This CDR3 has 15 amino acids. Germline CDR1 MGHRA, CDR2 YSYEKL. The junction had 2 bases not matched to a gene; V was cut back by 4 bases and J by 0 bases. This CDR3 is CASSLDRGSNQPQHF. In DNA, the CDR3 is TGCGCCAGCAGCCTCGACAGGGGTAGCAATCAGCCCCAGCATTTT.

CDR3 nucleotide sequence: TGTGCCAGCAGAGCTGACAGGGTTAAGGACACTGAAGCTTTCTTT. Its protein is CASRADRVKDTEAFF. V and J are TRBV6-5 and TRBJ1-1; 7 bases match TRBD1. V lost 6 bases and J lost 3; bases outside the gene matches: 10. From germline, CDR1 is MNHEY and CDR2 SVGAGI. This CDR3 contains 15 residues.

V and J are TRBV25-1 and TRBJ1-4; D remains ambiguous. Germline V CDR1 and CDR2: MGHDK, SYGVNS. Trimming took 0 bases from V and 8 from J, leaving 10 bases between them. This CDR3 has 14 amino acids. CDR3 coding DNA: TGTGCCAGCAGTGAATACCCCGACGGGGAAAAACTGTTTTTT. Translation gives CASSEYPDGEKLFF.

J is TRBJ2-7 and V is TRBV5-1, with 8 bases fitting TRBD1. The CDR3 length is 14 residues. Germline V gene lookup returns CDR1 SGHRS and CDR2 YFSETQ. Trimming took 0 bases from V and 5 from J; bases not matched to a gene: 4. The CDR3 nucleotides are TGCGCCAGCAGCTTGGGACAGGGGTGGAACGAGCAGTACTTC. Translating gives CASSLGQGWNEQYF.

The chain links TRBV5-6 to TRBJ2-5, with 7 bases identical to TRBD1. The V gene's germline CDR1 is SGHDT and CDR2 YYEEEE. The CDR3 totals 15 residues. The V gene end was trimmed by 5 bases and the J gene end by 2 bases; junction bases not matched to a gene: 9. The CDR3 DNA follows: TGTGCCAGCAGTGAAACAGGGGTCCCACAAGAGACCCAGTACTTC. It specifies CASSETGVPQETQYF.

The chain couples TRBV19 to TRBJ2-1, with 8 bases lining up with TRBD2. Trimming cost V 2 bases and J 0 bases; bases outside gene matches: 0. Germline V gene sequence: CDR1 LNHDA, CDR2 SQIVND (reference sequence). This CDR3 contains 15 residues. CDR3 sequence reads: CASSISGGSYNEQFF. In nucleotides, the CDR3 is TGTGCCAGTAGTATAAGCGGGGGCTCCTACAATGAGCAGTTCTTC.

This rearrangement joins TRBV5-1 to TRBJ2-4; maybe TRBD2 (5 bases). This CDR3 contains 17 residues. The V gene's germline CDR1 is SGHRS and CDR2 YFSETQ. V lost 0 bases to trimming and J lost 0 bases, with 13 bases between them. The DNA for the CDR3 is TGCGCCAGCAGCTTGGCCGGGGATAAGATAGCCAAAAACATTCAGTACTTC. This encodes CASSLAGDKIAKNIQYF.

This clone occurred a few times. This sequence joins TRBV10-3 and TRBJ1-1, with a possible D match to TRBD1 (6 bases). The CDR3 contains 13 residues. With 10 bases removed from V and 1 base from J, the gap between germline ends came to 13 bases. The germline V gene encodes CDR1 ENHRY and CDR2 SYGVKD. The CDR3 loop is CATHKGQNTEAFF. As DNA, the CDR3 is TGTGCCACCCATAAGGGACAGAACACTGAAGCTTTCTTT.

J is TRBJ2-3 and V is TRBV29-1, with D tentatively TRBD2 (5 bases). V was pared by 0 bases and J by 1 base, with 14 bases between. The CDR3 loop spans 16 amino acids. CDR1 SQVTM and CDR2 ANQGSEA come from the germline V gene. The CDR3 sequence: CSVEDLYRTGTDTQYF. The CDR3 coding sequence is TGCAGCGTTGAAGATCTATATCGGACTGGCACAGATACGCAGTATTTT.

V and J are TRBV9 and TRBJ1-1; 8 nucleotides align to TRBD1. The CDR3 sequence is 13 residues long. Germline loops: CDR1 SGDLS, CDR2 YYNGEE. V lost 5 bases, J lost 6 bases, and 6 bases stayed unmatched. CDR3 amino acids: CASSTGGSPEAFF. CDR3 DNA: TGTGCCAGCAGTACAGGGGGGTCCCCTGAAGCTTTCTTT.

The chain joins TRBV19 to TRBJ2-2, with 7 bases aligning to TRBD2. This CDR3 region has 14 residues. Germline V gene sequence: CDR1 LNHDA, CDR2 SQIVND (reference sequence). V dropped 6 bases and J dropped 4; count of bases not matched to a gene: 5. This chain's CDR3 is CASSPWGGTGELFF. The DNA of the CDR3 is TGTGCCAGTAGCCCTTGGGGGGGCACCGGGGAGCTGTTTTTT.

V usage is TRBV19 and J usage is TRBJ1-5; 7 bases match TRBD1. Germline V lookup: CDR1 LNHDA, CDR2 SQIVND (reference sequence). The CDR3 totals 16 residues. V trimming: 4 bases; J trimming: 9 bases; junction bases outside the gene matches: 15. The CDR3 reads CASSTGTGALLGPQHF. The CDR3 DNA sequence: TGTGCCAGTAGTACAGGAACAGGGGCCCTTCTAGGGCCCCAGCATTTT.

The chain joins TRBV7-6 to TRBJ2-5; TRBD2 matches 7 bases. The CDR3 has 13 residues. Germline values: CDR1 SGHVS, CDR2 FNYEAQ. Trimming cost V 1 base and J 6 bases; bases outside gene matches: 2. The CDR3 is CASSLGLAKTQYF. The CDR3 nucleotides are TGTGCCAGCAGCTTAGGACTAGCCAAGACCCAGTACTTC.

The chain couples TRBV4-1 to TRBJ2-7, with 7 bases aligning to TRBD1. The V gene's germline CDR1 is MGHRA and CDR2 YSYEKL. The CDR3 has 14 residues. V lost 4 bases, J lost 1 base, and 4 bases stayed unmatched. CDR3 coding DNA: TGCGCCAGCAGCCCCCGGGGACAGTCCTACGAGCAGTACTTC. Amino acids: CASSPRGQSYEQYF.

In the case of this clone: The germline gene is not matched at one end of the junction; a read error may be the cause. The same CDR3 can be traced to other DNA sequences in this sample. The V and J genes are TRBV6-5 and TRBJ2-2, with 8 bases that match TRBD1. This CDR3 is built from 16 residues. Germline lookup yields CDR1 MNHEY and CDR2 SVGAGI. The CDR3 is CASSYLARGLTGELFF. For the CDR3, the DNA is TGTGCCAGCAGTTATCTCGCCAGGGGGCTTACCGGGGAGCTGTTCTTT.

V usage is TRBV19 and J usage is TRBJ1-5; D not resolved. With 8 bases removed from V and 7 bases from J, the gap between germline ends came to 15 bases. CDR3 length: 13 residues. The germline CDR1 and CDR2 sequences are LNHDA and SQIVND (reference sequence). CDR3 sequence (DNA): TGTGCCAGTTGGTCGGGTTTAAGACAGCCCCAGCATTTT. This encodes CASWSGLRQPQHF.

V usage is TRBV6-5 and J usage is TRBJ2-7; 8 bases align to TRBD1. Trimming at V came to 2 bases and at J to 1 base, leaving 4 bases not matched to a gene. Germline CDR1 and CDR2: MNHEY and SVGAGI. The CDR3 totals 15 residues. CDR3 sequence reads: CASSYGQGASYEQYF. In nucleotides, the CDR3 is TGTGCCAGCAGTTACGGCCAGGGGGCATCCTACGAGCAGTACTTC.

CDR3 region: CASSQATGSGTGELFF. In DNA form, the CDR3 reads TGTGCCAGCTCACAGGCGACGGGGAGCGGCACCGGGGAGCTGTTTTTT. The gene calls are TRBV18 and TRBJ2-2; perhaps TRBD2 as D (5 bases). Germline CDR1 is KGHSH and CDR2 is LQKENI. V lost 4 bases and J 4 bases, leaving 16 bases between the germline ends. The CDR3 length is 16 residues.

This rearrangement joins TRBV18 to TRBJ1-1, with D unresolved. The CDR3 is made up of 14 amino acids. Per germline, CDR1 KGHSH and CDR2 LQKENI. The V and J ends lost 3 bases and 5 bases respectively, with 13 bases between them. CDR3 loop: CASSPRHDGTEAFF. The CDR3 bases are TGTGCCAGCTCACCTCGACATGATGGAACTGAAGCTTTCTTT.

The chain carries TRBV7-3 and TRBJ2-6; D call uncertain. Germline V lookup: CDR1 SGHTA, CDR2 FQGTGA. V lost 4 bases, J lost 3 bases, and 16 bases lay in between. The CDR3 has 17 residues. The DNA for the CDR3 is TGTGCCAGCAGCTCCATGGCAGGTGGGCTTGGGGCCAACGTCCTGACTTTC. Protein sequence: CASSSMAGGLGANVLTF.

On this clone: An end of the junction does not agree with germline; a read error may underlie this. The CDR3 DNA reads TGTTCCAGCAGTAGCCTACAAGGCGGGGCCACTGAAGCTTTCTTT. It encodes CSSSSLQGGATEAFF. The J gene is TRBJ1-1, the V gene TRBV27, with a tentative D call TRBD1 (5 bases). In germline, CDR1 is MNHEY, CDR2 SMNVEV (reference sequence). The CDR3 runs 15 residues.

The V call is TRBV19, the J call TRBJ1-1, with unresolved D. Trimming pared 1 base from V and 1 base from J, leaving 7 bases between. CDR1 is LNHDA, CDR2 SQIVND, per germline (reference sequence). The length of the CDR3 is 14 residues. The CDR3, as DNA: TGTGCCAGTAGTATAGGTCCGGGGAACACTGAAGCTTTCTTT. Translated, it gives CASSIGPGNTEAFF. The full variable domain, rest sourced from reference TRBV19 and TRBJ1-1, is DGGITQSPKYLFRKEGQNVTLSCEQNLNHDAMYWYRQDPGQGLRLIYYSQIVNDFQKGDIAEGYSVSREKKESFPLTVTSAQKNPTAFYLCASSIGPGNTEAFFGQGTRLTVV.

This chain's CDR3 is CASSPPGKETQYF. The DNA of the CDR3 is TGTGCCAGCAGCCCCCCAGGTAAAGAGACCCAGTACTTC. J is TRBJ2-5 and V is TRBV9, with unresolved D. The V gene lost 4 bases and the J gene lost 3 bases, with 10 bases spanning the gap. This CDR3 spans 13 amino acids. The V gene's germline CDR1 is SGDLS and CDR2 YYNGEE.